Following are 4 T cell receptor beta chains from one sample sequenced in a study of read filtering for tumor transcriptome and immune sequencing. This library used approximately 370 ng RNA and molecular barcoded adaptors spanning alpha/delta and beta/gamma chains. TCRdb passed the reads through MiXCR, listing each CDR3 protein once. This table holds about 5,500 distinct CDR3 sequences, 20% found once. The specimen was a population of CD138-negative cells sorted from bone marrow. These receptors were collected from a donor at least 40 years old with multiple myeloma.

This clonotype came up many times. V and J are TRBV20-1 and TRBJ2-5, with unresolved D. CDR1 is DFQATT, CDR2 SNEGSKA, per germline (reference sequence). V was trimmed by 2 bases and J by 1 base, leaving 14 bases between them. The CDR3 has 15 amino acids. The CDR3 nucleotides are TGCAGTGCTAGACTTCTTGCGTTCAGCCAAGAGACCCAGTACTTC. Translating it yields CSARLLAFSQETQYF.

Written as DNA, the CDR3 is TGTGCCAGCAGAAACCCCTTAGCGGGTAGGGTCAATGAGCAGTTCTTC. It translates to CASRNPLAGRVNEQFF. The genes are TRBV7-9 and TRBJ2-1; 7 nucleotides agree with TRBD2. Germline CDR1 reads SEHNR; CDR2 reads FQNEAQ (reference sequence). The CDR3 spans 16 residues. The V gene end was trimmed by 6 bases and the J gene end by 6 bases; junction bases not matched to a gene: 14.

This clonotype was detected many times. A read error may be the cause here, since a much bigger clone is one base away. Here the CDR3 DNA reads TGTGCCAGCCGTCTAAGGGTGGGAGGCGAAAAACTGTTTTTT. It encodes CASRLRVGGEKLFF. This sequence joins TRBV12-3 or TRBV12-4 and TRBJ1-4, with D hard to call. With 8 bases removed from V and 8 bases from J, the gap between germline ends came to 18 bases. The CDR3 spans 14 residues.

This clonotype is labeled medium-sized (0.01 to 0.1%). The CDR3 loop reads CASSSGLAGFEQFF. CDR3 in DNA: TGTGCCAGCAGCTCGGGACTAGCGGGTTTTGAGCAGTTCTTC. The V call is TRBV7-2, the J call TRBJ2-1; 12 nucleotides match TRBD2. CDR3 length equals 14 residues. V was clipped by 4 bases and J by 9 bases; unmatched bases: 4. CDR1 SGHTA and CDR2 FQGNSA come from the germline V gene. The variable domain in full, completed from reference TRBV7-2 and TRBJ2-1, reads GAGVSQSPSNKVTEKGKDVELRCDPISGHTALYWYRQSLGQGLEFLIYFQGNSAPDKSGLPSDRFSAERTGGSVSTLTIQRTQQEDSAVYLCASSSGLAGFEQFFGPGTRLTVL.